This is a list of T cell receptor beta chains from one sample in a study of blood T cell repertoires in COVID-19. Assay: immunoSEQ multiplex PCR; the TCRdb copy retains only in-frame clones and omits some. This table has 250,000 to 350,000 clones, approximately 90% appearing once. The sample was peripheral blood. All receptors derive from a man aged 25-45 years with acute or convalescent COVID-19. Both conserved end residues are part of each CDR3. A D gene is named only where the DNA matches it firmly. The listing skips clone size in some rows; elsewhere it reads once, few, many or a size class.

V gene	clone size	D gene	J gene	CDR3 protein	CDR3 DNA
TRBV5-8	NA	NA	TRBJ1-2	CASSFSGGAYGYTF	TGTGCCAGCAGCTTCTCTGGGGGGGCGTATGGCTACACCTTC
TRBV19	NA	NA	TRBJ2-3	CASSETSTDTQYF	TGTGCCAGTAGTGAAACTAGCACAGATACGCAGTATTTT
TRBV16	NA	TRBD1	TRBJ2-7	CASSQSGTGYYEQYF	TGTGCCAGCAGCCAATCGGGGACAGGGTACTACGAGCAGTACTTC
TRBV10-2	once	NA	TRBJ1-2	CASRAQTANYGYTF	TGCGCCAGCAGAGCACAGACAGCCAACTATGGCTACACCTTC
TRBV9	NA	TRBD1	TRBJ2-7	CASSASGTGAYEQYF	TGTGCCAGCAGCGCCTCCGGGACAGGGGCCTACGAGCAGTACTTC
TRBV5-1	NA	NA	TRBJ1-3	CASSLAAQGSSNTIYF	TGCGCCAGCAGCTTGGCGGCTCAGGGGAGTAGCAACACCATATATTTT
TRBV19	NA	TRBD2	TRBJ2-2	CASSMSSGTKITGELFF	TGTGCCAGTAGTATGTCGTCCGGGACTAAAATAACCGGGGAGCTGTTTTTT
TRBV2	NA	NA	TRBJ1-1	CASSDEVDTEAFF	TGTGCCAGCAGTGATGAGGTGGACACTGAAGCTTTCTTT
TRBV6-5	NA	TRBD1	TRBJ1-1	CASEDRGDTEAFF	TGTGCCAGCGAGGACAGGGGTGACACTGAAGCTTTCTTT
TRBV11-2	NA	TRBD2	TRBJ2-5	CASSANAGGVRETQYF	TGTGCCAGCAGCGCGAATGCCGGGGGGGTACGGGAGACCCAGTACTTC
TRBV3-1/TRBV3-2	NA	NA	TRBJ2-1	CASSHYSGVPNEQFF	TGTGCCAGCAGCCACTACTCCGGGGTCCCCAATGAGCAGTTCTTC
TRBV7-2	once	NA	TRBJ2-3	CASSLLLTDTQYF	TGTGCCAGCAGCTTGCTATTAACAGATACGCAGTATTTT
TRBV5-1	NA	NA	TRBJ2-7	CASSLATEHEQYF	TGCGCCAGCAGCTTGGCGACAGAACACGAGCAGTACTTC
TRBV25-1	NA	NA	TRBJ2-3	CASSEWDSHTQYF	TGTGCCAGCAGTGAGTGGGACTCTCATACGCAGTATTTT
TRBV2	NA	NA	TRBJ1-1	CASSELGRNTEAFF	TGTGCCAGCAGTGAATTGGGCAGGAACACTGAAGCTTTCTTT
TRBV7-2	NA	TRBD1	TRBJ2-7	CASSPQGTGVGTKYF	TGTGCCAGCAGCCCTCAGGGGACAGGGGTTGGTACGAAGTACTTC
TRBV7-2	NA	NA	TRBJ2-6	CASSPFRLPSGANVLTF	TGTGCCAGCAGTCCTTTCAGGCTGCCCTCTGGGGCCAACGTCCTGACTTTC